Listed below are T cell receptor beta chains from one sample, sequenced in a study of T cell responses to AZD1222 COVID-19 vaccine. TCRdb's copy holds only in-frame clones and misses some; the assay was immunoSEQ multiplex PCR. Of 130,000 or so clones in the sample, 93% were seen once. The sample consisted of peripheral blood, taken on day 0 of AZD1222 vaccination. The source of these receptors is an adult in good health. Each CDR3 is given with its conserved first and last residue. Fields, in order: D gene, V gene, clone size, J gene, CDR3 DNA, CDR3 protein. The D gene is left open where the match is weak. Clone size is shown for a subset of rows, as once, few, many or a class of expanded clone.

NA	TRBV5-4	NA	TRBJ2-5	TGTGCCAGCAGGGGGACAGAGACCCAGTACTTC	CASRGTETQYF
TRBD1	TRBV5-1	NA	TRBJ1-4	TGCGCCAGCAGCTTGACAGGGGTTACAACTAATGAAAAACTGTTTTTT	CASSLTGVTTNEKLFF
NA	TRBV29-1	NA	TRBJ2-1	TGCAGCGTTGAAGAAGGGGAGATGACAGAGGATGAGCAGTTCTTC	CSVEEGEMTEDEQFF
NA	TRBV7-8	NA	TRBJ2-7	TGTGCCAGCACCGACGTCAGGCAGTCCTACGAGCAGTACTTC	CASTDVRQSYEQYF
NA	TRBV11-1	NA	TRBJ2-7	TGTGCCAGCAGCTTAAGATACGAGCAGTACTTC	CASSLRYEQYF
TRBD1	TRBV7-9	NA	TRBJ1-2	TGTGCCAGCAGCCCTCGGGACAGGGAATACGGCTACACCTTC	CASSPRDREYGYTF
TRBD2	TRBV7-8	NA	TRBJ2-1	TGTGCCAGCAGCTCAAAGCGGGAATGGGACAATGAGCAGTTCTTC	CASSSKREWDNEQFF
NA	TRBV6-5	NA	TRBJ2-5	TGTGCCAGCCTGGACCAAGAGACCCAGTACTTC	CASLDQETQYF
TRBD1	TRBV7-9	NA	TRBJ1-2	TGTGCCAGCAGCCCCACAGGGGACTATGGCTACACCTTC	CASSPTGDYGYTF
NA	TRBV18	NA	TRBJ1-2	TGTGCCAGCTCACCAACGGGTGAATATGGCTACACCTTC	CASSPTGEYGYTF
NA	TRBV18	once	TRBJ1-5	TGTGCCAGCTCCCTAGATAATAGCAATCAGCCCCAGCATTTT	CASSLDNSNQPQHF
NA	TRBV7-2	NA	TRBJ1-2	TGTGCCAGCAGCCGCGCCGGTGGCTACACCTTC	CASSRAGGYTF
TRBD1	TRBV20-1	once	TRBJ2-1	TGCAGTGCTGAAGGACAGGAAAGGTTCTTC	CSAEGQERFF
NA	TRBV5-1	few	TRBJ2-1	TGCGCCAGCAGCTTGGTACCGGGGAGCAATGAGCAGTTCTTC	CASSLVPGSNEQFF
TRBD1	TRBV3-1/TRBV3-2	NA	TRBJ2-2	TGTGCCAGCAGTCGCTTTTTGGGGACAGGGGACGGGGAGCTGTTTTTT	CASSRFLGTGDGELFF
TRBD2	TRBV2	NA	TRBJ2-3	TGTGCCAGCGGATCCCTGGGACTAGCGGACACAGATACGCAGTATTTT	CASGSLGLADTDTQYF
TRBD2	TRBV10-3	once	TRBJ2-3	TGTGCCATCAGGGGGACTAGAGGTCAGGATACGCAGTATTTT	CAIRGTRGQDTQYF
NA	TRBV18	NA	TRBJ1-3	TGTGCCAGCTCACCGTTGGGGCTCTCTGGAAACACCATATATTTT	CASSPLGLSGNTIYF
NA	TRBV30	NA	TRBJ2-2	TGTGCTCCCCCGCGGTCCACGCGGGCCAGAGGCGGGGAGCTGTTTTTT	CAPPRSTRARGGELFF
TRBD1	TRBV24-1	NA	TRBJ1-6	TGTGCCACCAGTGACGGGACAGATAATTCACCCCTCCACTTT	CATSDGTDNSPLHF
NA	TRBV5-1	NA	TRBJ1-2	TGCGCCAGCAGCTTGGGCTCACCTGGGGGCTACACCTTC	CASSLGSPGGYTF
NA	TRBV21-1	NA	TRBJ2-7	TGTGCCAGCGCGGAGGACGGATCCTACGAGCAGTACTTC	CASAEDGSYEQYF
NA	TRBV3-1/TRBV3-2	NA	TRBJ1-1	TGTGCCAGCAGCCTGGAAGGGGCTGGGACTGAAGCTTTCTTT	CASSLEGAGTEAFF
TRBD2	TRBV27	NA	TRBJ2-7	TGTGCCAGCAGTTTGGCGGGAGGACCTGATCTTGAGCAGTACTTC	CASSLAGGPDLEQYF
NA	TRBV11-2	NA	TRBJ1-4	TGTGCCAGCAGCTTAACAGGGAGTAAAGAAAAACTGTTTTTT	CASSLTGSKEKLFF
NA	TRBV30	NA	TRBJ1-2	TGTGCCTTCGAGGGGGGCCAATACTATGGCTACACCTTC	CAFEGGQYYGYTF
NA	TRBV5-5	NA	TRBJ1-3	TGTGCCAGCAGCTTGGAGCTGTACTCTGGAAACACCATATATTTT	CASSLELYSGNTIYF
NA	TRBV3-1/TRBV3-2	NA	TRBJ1-1	TGTGCCAGCAGCCTAAATCAGGGCACGGGAGCTTTCTTT	CASSLNQGTGAFF
TRBD2	TRBV7-2	NA	TRBJ2-7	TGTGCCAGCAGCCTCAATAGCGGGGGCACCTACGAGCAGTACTTC	CASSLNSGGTYEQYF
TRBD2	TRBV12-3/TRBV12-4	NA	TRBJ2-1	TGTGCCATTAGCGGGGGGGCAAATGAGCAGTTCTTC	CAISGGANEQFF
TRBD2	TRBV6-5	NA	TRBJ2-1	TGTGCCAGCAGCCTAAGCGGGGGGTTTTACAATGAGCAGTTCTTC	CASSLSGGFYNEQFF
TRBD1	TRBV5-4	NA	TRBJ2-7	TGTGCCAGCAGCTTGAGGGGACAGACCTACGAGCAGTACTTC	CASSLRGQTYEQYF
NA	TRBV27	NA	TRBJ1-6	TGTGCCAGCAGTTTTTCCTATAATTCACCCCTCCACTTT	CASSFSYNSPLHF
TRBD2	TRBV2	NA	TRBJ2-7	TGTGCCAGCAACAAATTCGGGACTAGCTCTATCGAGCAGTACTTC	CASNKFGTSSIEQYF
NA	TRBV12-5	NA	TRBJ1-1	TGTGCTAGTGGTTTTAACACTGAAGCTTTCTTT	CASGFNTEAFF
TRBD1	TRBV10-3	once	TRBJ1-1	TGTGCCATCAGTGGGTCTTTGACAGGGGAGAACACTGAAGCTTTCTTT	CAISGSLTGENTEAFF
TRBD2	TRBV30	NA	TRBJ2-7	TGTGCCTGGGGACTAGCGCCACAATCCTACGAGCAGTACTTC	CAWGLAPQSYEQYF
NA	TRBV20-1	once	TRBJ2-5	TGCAGTGCTAGTGGTCCTGGGGAGACCCAGTACTTC	CSASGPGETQYF
NA	TRBV4-2	NA	TRBJ2-1	TGTGCCAGCAGCCAAGATTCCTACAATGAGCAGTTCTTC	CASSQDSYNEQFF
NA	TRBV2	NA	TRBJ1-5	TGTGCCAGCAGTGGCGTCCAGGGTCTTCAGCCCCAGCATTTT	CASSGVQGLQPQHF
NA	TRBV3-1/TRBV3-2	NA	TRBJ2-5	TGTGCCAGCAGCCCCCAAGAGGGGACCCAGTACTTC	CASSPQEGTQYF
NA	TRBV19	NA	TRBJ2-1	TGTGCCAGTAGAAGGCCAGGGGTTAATGAGCAGTTCTTC	CASRRPGVNEQFF
NA	TRBV7-2	NA	TRBJ1-1	TGTGCCAGCAGCCCCCGGGGGGGCACTGAAGCTTTCTTT	CASSPRGGTEAFF
TRBD1	TRBV28	NA	TRBJ1-1	TGTGCCAGCAGTCTGGACTCCGGGACAGGGGCGCCGAACACTGAAGCTTTCTTT	CASSLDSGTGAPNTEAFF
NA	TRBV5-1	NA	TRBJ1-5	TGCGCCAGCAGGTTCCAGGACGGTCCCCAGCATTTT	CASRFQDGPQHF
TRBD1	TRBV29-1	NA	TRBJ1-2	TGCAGCGTGCCAGGGGGTTATGGCTACACCTTC	CSVPGGYGYTF
NA	TRBV5-1	NA	TRBJ1-6	TGCGCCAGCAGCCCGGGGACCGCTAATAATTCACCCCTCCACTTT	CASSPGTANNSPLHF
TRBD1	TRBV5-1	NA	TRBJ1-6	TGCGCCAGCAGCTTGGCTCAGGGGGATAATTCACCCCTCCACTTT	CASSLAQGDNSPLHF
NA	TRBV5-6	NA	TRBJ2-2	TGTGCCAGCGCCGGGACGGGGGCGAGCACAACCGGGGAGCTGTTTTTT	CASAGTGASTTGELFF
TRBD1	TRBV28	NA	TRBJ2-2	TGTGCCAGCAGTGCGGACAGGAGTACCGGGGAGCTGTTTTTT	CASSADRSTGELFF
NA	TRBV6-6	NA	TRBJ1-3	TGTGCCAGCAGTTACGTGTCGGCGTCTGGAAACACCATATATTTT	CASSYVSASGNTIYF
NA	TRBV12-3/TRBV12-4	NA	TRBJ1-1	TGTGCCAGCAGTCCCACAATGGCTGAAGCTTTCTTT	CASSPTMAEAFF